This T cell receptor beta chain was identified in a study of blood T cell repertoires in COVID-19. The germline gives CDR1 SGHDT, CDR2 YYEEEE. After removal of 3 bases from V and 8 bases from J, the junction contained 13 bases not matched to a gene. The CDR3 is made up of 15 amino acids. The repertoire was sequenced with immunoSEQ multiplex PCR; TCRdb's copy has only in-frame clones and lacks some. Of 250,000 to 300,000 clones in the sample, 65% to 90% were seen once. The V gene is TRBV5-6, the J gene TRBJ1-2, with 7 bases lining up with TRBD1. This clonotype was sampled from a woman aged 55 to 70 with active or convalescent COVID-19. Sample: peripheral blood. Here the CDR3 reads CASSYLGQAVSGYTF. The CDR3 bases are TGTGCCAGCAGCTACCTAGGACAGGCGGTGTCGGGCTACACCTTC.